The entry below gives a single T cell receptor (beta chain) sequence along with its context. These data belong to a study of blood T cell repertoires in COVID-19. Overall study context: Whether acute or convalescent, the COVID-19 samples came from the United States, Italy and Spain. The cDNA or gDNA used as material had been derived from T cells, B-cell-depleted T cells, or PBMCs.

Sequenced by immunoSEQ multiplex PCR; TCRdb stores in-frame clones only, minus some. The profile covers hundreds of thousands of clones, with approximately 83% appearing a single time and about 1.9% taken by the ten largest. The CDR3 is 11 residues long. Trimming removed 4 bases from V and 6 bases from J, with 4 bases in between. Per the germline V gene, CDR1 is LGHNA and CDR2 is YNFKEQ. V gene TRBV4-2 combines with J gene TRBJ2-1; D is uncertain. The TCR sequence derives from a woman aged 25-40 years who had recovered from COVID-19. Sequencing input: peripheral blood. CDR3 region: CASSLSNEQFF. CDR3 in DNA: TGTGCCAGCAGCCTCAGCAATGAGCAGTTCTTC.